This passage covers 27 T cell receptor beta chains from one sample sequenced in a study of cytomegalovirus exposure and HLA in healthy donors. PCR employed 60 Vbeta and 13 Jbeta primers. The table came from immunoSEQ multiplex PCR; TCRdb's copy has only in-frame clones and leaves some out. The sample lists 100,000 to 150,000 clones; approximately 85% were seen once. The sample taken for sequencing was PBMCs. These receptors were collected from a boy aged 5-17 years in good health and CMV-seronegative.

The chain uses TRBV5-5 and TRBJ1-2; a weak D match, TRBD1 (6 bases). V shed 3 bases and J shed 2 bases, with 8 bases lying between them. The CDR3 loop spans 13 amino acids. Germline values: CDR1 SGHKS, CDR2 YYEKEE (reference sequence). The CDR3 sequence is CASSYRANYGYTF. CDR3 in DNA: TGTGCCAGCAGCTACAGGGCGAACTATGGCTACACCTTC.

This clone was counted only a few times. The gene calls are TRBV5-1 and TRBJ1-1, with D possibly being TRBD1 (5 bases). V lost 0 bases, J lost 1 base, and 13 bases lay in between. From germline, CDR1 is SGHRS and CDR2 YFSETQ. The CDR3 is 16 amino acids. The CDR3 is CASSLARPTANTEAFF. In DNA form, the CDR3 reads TGCGCCAGCAGCTTGGCCCGCCCGACAGCGAACACTGAAGCTTTCTTT.

The chain carries TRBV2 and TRBJ2-4; no clear D. Germline V gives CDR1 SNHLY, CDR2 FYNNEI. V shed 4 bases and J shed 0 bases, with 10 bases lying between them. This CDR3 is 15 amino acids long. The CDR3 bases are TGTGCCAGCAGTGGAGGTATGGTAGCCAAAAACATTCAGTACTTC. Amino acid sequence: CASSGGMVAKNIQYF.

The CDR3 region has the DNA TGTGCCAGCTCACCACTCCAGGGCTACACCTTC. Amino acids: CASSPLQGYTF. The chain is built from TRBV18 and TRBJ1-2; no clear D. There are 11 residues in the CDR3. The V and J ends lost 1 base and 8 bases respectively, with 5 bases between them. Per germline, CDR1 KGHSH and CDR2 LQKENI. The full variable domain, its missing parts supplied by reference TRBV18 and TRBJ1-2, is NAGVMQNPRHLVRRRGQEARLRCSPMKGHSHVYWYRQLPEEGLKFMVYLQKENIIDESGMPKERFSAEFPKEGPSILRIQQVVRGDSAAYFCASSPLQGYTFGSGTRLTVV.

This clone was detected a few times. The rearrangement joins TRBV6-5 to TRBJ1-1, with D uncertain. The germline V gene has CDR1 MNHEY and CDR2 SVGAGI. V was pared by 6 bases and J by 6 bases, with 11 bases between. The CDR3 covers 12 residues. This CDR3 is CASSRGRSEAFF. Here the CDR3 DNA reads TGTGCCAGCAGCCGCGGGCGATCTGAAGCTTTCTTT.

The rearrangement joins TRBV7-2 to TRBJ2-7; TRBD2 matches at 16 bases. This CDR3 has 14 residues. The germline V gene encodes CDR1 SGHTA and CDR2 FQGNSA. V shed 5 bases and J 12 bases; nucleotides not matched to a gene: 7. In DNA, the CDR3 is TGTGCCAGCAGCCCGGGGACTAGCGGGGGGGCGCTGTACTTC. As protein: CASSPGTSGGALYF.

This chain connects TRBV4-1 to TRBJ2-3; D is undetermined. Germline CDR1 and CDR2: MGHRA and YSYEKL. This CDR3 has 13 amino acids. V dropped 1 base and J dropped 10 bases, with 12 bases sitting between them. The CDR3 region has the DNA TGCGCCAGCAGCCAAGCCCCCCTGGAGCCGCAGTATTTT. Its protein product is CASSQAPLEPQYF.

V usage is TRBV7-2 and J usage is TRBJ2-2, with D possibly matching TRBD1 (6 bases). The CDR3 covers 15 residues. The V and J ends lost 6 bases and 5 bases respectively, with 16 bases between them. Germline lookup yields CDR1 SGHTA and CDR2 FQGNSA. The CDR3 reads CASRGAALGTGELFF. Written as DNA, the CDR3 is TGTGCCAGCAGGGGGGCGGCACTTGGGACCGGGGAGCTGTTTTTT.

The chain uses TRBV30 and TRBJ2-7; D gene uncertain. The germline V gene has CDR1 GTSNPN and CDR2 SVGIG (reference sequence). The CDR3 spans 14 residues. Trimming cost V 5 bases and J 0 bases, with 14 bases left between them. The CDR3 sequence: CAWPPLAYSYEQYF. CDR3 nucleotide sequence: TGTGCCTGGCCACCACTCGCCTACTCCTACGAGCAGTACTTC.

This chain connects TRBV27 to TRBJ1-4; D gene uncertain. There are 15 residues in the CDR3. Per germline, CDR1 MNHEY and CDR2 SMNVEV (reference sequence). The V end was cut by 5 bases, the J end by 4 bases, with 14 bases between. The CDR3 is CASSSGEPSNEKLFF. CDR3 in DNA: TGTGCCAGCAGTAGCGGGGAGCCCAGTAATGAAAAACTGTTTTTT.

This chain links TRBV29-1 with TRBJ2-3; TRBD2 aligns across 7 bases. CDR1 is SQVTM and CDR2 is ANQGSEA in the germline V gene. With 8 bases clipped from V and 0 bases from J, the junction kept 5 bases outside the gene matches. The CDR3 contains 13 residues. CDR3 loop: CSLGGGSTDTQYF. As DNA, the CDR3 is TGCAGCCTGGGGGGGGGAAGCACAGATACGCAGTATTTT.

J is TRBJ2-7 and V is TRBV11-3; the match to TRBD1 covers 10 bases. The V gene's germline CDR1 is SGHNT and CDR2 YENEEA. J gave up 5 bases and V 2 bases, and 6 bases lay outside the gene matches. This CDR3 has 15 residues. In DNA form, the CDR3 reads TGTGCCAGCAGCTTAACCGGGACAGGGGTGGACGAGCAGTACTTC. Protein sequence: CASSLTGTGVDEQYF.

This chain uses TRBV4-3 with TRBJ2-3; TRBD1 is a possible D gene (6 bases). Germline CDR1 LGHNA, CDR2 YSLEER. The CDR3 length is 15 residues. V was shortened by 1 base and J by 5 bases, with 13 bases between the two germline ends. The DNA for the CDR3 is TGCGCCAGCAGCCAAGGGACAGTTTTTGGAGATACGCAGTATTTT. This codes for CASSQGTVFGDTQYF.

A note on this clone: The same CDR3 can be traced to other DNA sequences in this sample. This chain joins TRBV5-1 and TRBJ1-1, with D hard to call. The CDR3 spans 12 residues. V was clipped by 3 bases and J by 0 bases, with 3 bases between them. The germline V gene encodes CDR1 SGHRS and CDR2 YFSETQ. The CDR3 DNA reads TGCGCCAGCAGCTCCATGAACACTGAAGCTTTCTTT. Its protein product is CASSSMNTEAFF.

The chain is built from TRBV4-3 and TRBJ2-7; the D gene is possibly TRBD1 (6 bases). V was pared by 0 bases and J by 3 bases, with 12 bases between. This CDR3 is 15 amino acids long. Germline lookup yields CDR1 LGHNA and CDR2 YSLEER. The DNA for the CDR3 is TGCGCCAGCAGCCAAGACATGGGGGCCGGCTACGAGCAGTACTTC. This gives the protein CASSQDMGAGYEQYF.

This rearrangement joins TRBV27 to TRBJ1-4, with 9 bases matching TRBD1. Germline trimming cut 6 bases from V and 10 bases from J; bases unmatched to any gene: 9. The CDR3 totals 14 residues. Germline lookup yields CDR1 MNHEY and CDR2 SMNVEV (reference sequence). CDR3 amino acids: CASSDRGGNGKLFF. The CDR3 region has the DNA TGTGCCAGCAGCGACAGGGGGGGGAACGGAAAACTGTTTTTT.

The chain joins TRBV30 to TRBJ1-1; 7 nucleotides align to TRBD1. Trimming at V came to 2 bases and at J to 1 base, leaving 7 bases not matched to a gene. The CDR3 loop spans 15 amino acids. From germline, CDR1 is GTSNPN and CDR2 SVGIG (reference sequence). Here the CDR3 DNA reads TGTGCCTGGAGTACTGCGAACAGGGGGAACACTGAAGCTTTCTTT. It is translated as CAWSTANRGNTEAFF.

This clone has more than one count but fewer than ten. The chain carries TRBV6-1 and TRBJ1-1; D remains unclear. Germline values: CDR1 MNHNS, CDR2 SASEGT. Trimming took off 7 bases at V and 2 bases at J, with 11 bases between the two ends. This CDR3 is 13 amino acids long. CDR3 DNA sequence: TGTGCCAGCACCGAGAGAAGAAACACTGAAGCTTTCTTT. Translation gives CASTERRNTEAFF.

The J gene is TRBJ2-3, the V gene TRBV7-9; 9 positions agree with TRBD2. This CDR3 contains 16 residues. Per the germline V gene, CDR1 is SEHNR and CDR2 is FQNEAQ (reference sequence). The V and J ends lost 3 bases and 4 bases, in that order; junction bases with no gene match: 8. CDR3 sequence (DNA): TGTGCCAGCAGCTTGAATAGCGGGAGCTTTGCAGATACGCAGTATTTT. It encodes CASSLNSGSFADTQYF.

V gene TRBV6-5 combines with J gene TRBJ2-2, with 9 bases lining up with TRBD1. The CDR3 has 16 residues. From germline, CDR1 is MNHEY and CDR2 SVGAGI. Trimming cost V 0 bases and J 6 bases; bases outside gene matches: 5. CDR3 bases: TGTGCCAGCAGTTACTCCGGGACAGGGCGAGCCGGGGAGCTGTTTTTT. It yields the protein CASSYSGTGRAGELFF.

This chain's CDR3 is CASAGTIYTDTQYF. The CDR3 DNA is TGTGCCAGTGCCGGGACTATATACACAGATACGCAGTATTTT. J is TRBJ2-3 and V is TRBV5-5; 7 nucleotides line up with TRBD2. CDR3 length: 14 amino acids. The V and J ends lost 8 bases and 2 bases, in that order; junction bases with no gene match: 8. CDR1 and CDR2 from the germline V gene are SGHKS and YYEKEE (reference sequence).

V and J are TRBV25-1 and TRBJ2-3; D is ambiguous. Germline values: CDR1 MGHDK, CDR2 SYGVNS. Trimming took off 2 bases at V and 2 bases at J, with 17 bases between the two ends. CDR3 length: 17 amino acids. This chain's CDR3 is CASSEAPSLMITDTQYF. The DNA for the CDR3 is TGTGCCAGCAGTGAAGCCCCGAGCCTCATGATCACAGATACGCAGTATTTT.

The rearrangement uses TRBV5-6 and TRBJ2-1; 10 positions match TRBD2. The trim removed 3 bases at V and 7 bases at J, leaving 7 bases unmatched. Germline loops: CDR1 SGHDT, CDR2 YYEEEE. This CDR3 has 15 residues. The CDR3 spells CASSSGLAQRNEQFF. CDR3 in DNA: TGTGCCAGCAGCTCGGGACTAGCGCAGAGGAATGAGCAGTTCTTC.

V usage is TRBV4-2 and J usage is TRBJ1-1, with D maybe TRBD1 (6 bases). Between the trimmed V and J ends, which lost 2 bases and 1 base, there was a span of 20 bases. The CDR3 runs 18 residues. Germline CDR1 reads LGHNA; CDR2 reads YNFKEQ. DNA for the CDR3: TGTGCCAGCAGCCAACCCGGAGGTGGGGGCGCGGGGAACACTGAAGCTTTCTTT. This encodes CASSQPGGGGAGNTEAFF.

This clone was counted a few times. The chain combines TRBV5-6 with TRBJ2-3; TRBD2 is a possible D gene (5 bases). CDR1 and CDR2 (germline): SGHDT, YYEEEE. This CDR3 spans 15 amino acids. The V end lost 4 bases, the J end lost 4 bases, and 16 bases lay between the germline ends. In DNA, the CDR3 is TGTGCCAGCAGCAAACGACGGGGATGGTCAGATACGCAGTATTTT. This gives the protein CASSKRRGWSDTQYF.

This rearrangement joins TRBV7-6 to TRBJ2-1; D is possibly TRBD2 (6 bases). This CDR3 is 16 amino acids long. V gave up 5 bases and J gave up 7 bases, with 21 bases separating them. Germline V gene lookup returns CDR1 SGHVS and CDR2 FNYEAQ. CDR3 region: CASSPLMTGRGNEQFF. CDR3 nucleotide sequence: TGTGCCAGCAGCCCCCTGATGACGGGCCGGGGGAATGAGCAGTTCTTC.

The chain links TRBV10-3 to TRBJ2-7; a weak D match, TRBD1 (5 bases). V lost 0 bases, J lost 7 bases, and 13 bases lay in between. Germline V gene lookup returns CDR1 ENHRY and CDR2 SYGVKD. The CDR3 sequence is 14 residues long. CDR3 residues: CAISESPTAKEQYF. The CDR3, as DNA: TGTGCCATCAGTGAGTCGCCGACAGCAAAAGAGCAGTACTTC.